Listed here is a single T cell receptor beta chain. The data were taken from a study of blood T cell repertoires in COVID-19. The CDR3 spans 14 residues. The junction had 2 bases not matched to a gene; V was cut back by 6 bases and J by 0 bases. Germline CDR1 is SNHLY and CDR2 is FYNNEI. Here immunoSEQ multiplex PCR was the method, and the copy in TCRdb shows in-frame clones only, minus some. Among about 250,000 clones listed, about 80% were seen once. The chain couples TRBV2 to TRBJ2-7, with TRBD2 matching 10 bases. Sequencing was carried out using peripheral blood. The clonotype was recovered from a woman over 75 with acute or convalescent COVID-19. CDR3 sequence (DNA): TGTGCCAGCAGACTAGCGGGACTCTCCTACGAGCAGTACTTC. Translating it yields CASRLAGLSYEQYF.